These 22 T cell receptor beta chains came from one sample sequenced in a study of human T cells and chemical hapten exposure. Described time point: patch test 1, 2 weeks after DPC sensitization. Treatment in this sample: therapeutic diphenylcyclopropenone sensitization with weekly scalp DPC. TCRdb re-derived calls from the RACE reads in MiXCR, one entry per CDR3 protein. Of some 91,000 distinct CDR3 sequences listed, over 10% are singletons. Sequenced here: whole blood, sampled in connection with sensitization to the hapten diphenylcyclopropenone (DPC). These receptors all come from a woman in her 40s with alopecia areata. Some clones in this sample may be carry-over from other donors' samples.

This clonotype showed up many times. This chain uses TRBV11-2 with TRBJ2-1; 12 bases fit TRBD2. The CDR3 consists of 17 residues. Germline V lookup: CDR1 SGHAT, CDR2 FQNNGV. Trimming at V came to 3 bases and at J to 6 bases, leaving 9 bases not matched to a gene. In DNA form, the CDR3 reads TGTGCCAGCAGCTTCCGACTAGCGGGAGTTACCGCCAATGAGCAGTTCTTC. Translated, it gives CASSFRLAGVTANEQFF. Complete variable domain (other parts from reference TRBV11-2 and TRBJ2-1): EAGVAQSPRYKIIEKRQSVAFWCNPISGHATLYWYQQILGQGPKLLIQFQNNGVVDDSQLPKDRFSAERLKGVDSTLKIQPAKLEDSAVYLCASSFRLAGVTANEQFFGPGTRLTVL.

This chain connects TRBV6-2 or TRBV6-3 to TRBJ2-7; D is unclear. The CDR3 is 13 amino acids. CDR1 MNHEY and CDR2 SVGEGT come from the germline V gene. The V and J ends lost 2 bases and 3 bases respectively, with 8 bases between them. The CDR3 region has the DNA TGTGCCAGCAGTTACGAGGCTAGCTACGAGCAGTACTTC. Protein: CASSYEASYEQYF.

This clonotype has more than one count but fewer than ten. The rearrangement joins TRBV3-1 to TRBJ1-1; tentatively, D is TRBD1 (6 bases). The germline V and J ends were trimmed by 1 base and 3 bases, with 15 bases remaining between them. CDR3 length equals 16 residues. CDR1 is LGHDT and CDR2 is YNNKEL in the germline V gene (reference sequence). This CDR3 is CASSQVLGARHTEAFF. The CDR3 region has the DNA TGTGCCAGCAGCCAAGTCTTGGGGGCGAGGCACACTGAAGCTTTCTTT.

V gene TRBV6-1 combines with J gene TRBJ1-2; tentative D call: TRBD1 (6 bases). The germline V gene encodes CDR1 MNHNS and CDR2 SASEGT. Trimming shortened V by 4 bases and J by 3 bases, and 15 bases separated the two germline ends. There are 15 residues in the CDR3. Here the CDR3 DNA reads TGTGCCAGCAGTGGGGCCACAGGGCTGGACTATGGCTACACCTTC. Amino acid sequence: CASSGATGLDYGYTF.

The V gene is TRBV6-4, the J gene TRBJ2-3, with TRBD1 matching over 9 bases. The junction had 0 bases not matched to a gene; V was cut back by 3 bases and J by 2 bases. This CDR3 comprises 14 residues. The V gene's germline CDR1 is MRHNA and CDR2 SNTAGT. The CDR3 DNA reads TGTGCCAGCAGTGAACAGGGGGCCACAGATACGCAGTATTTT. Its translation is CASSEQGATDTQYF.

The CDR3 region is CASSFGVTDTEAFF. CDR3 sequence (DNA): TGTGCCAGCAGCTTCGGGGTTACGGACACTGAAGCTTTCTTT. The chain combines TRBV5-6 with TRBJ1-1; D uncertain. Germline V lookup: CDR1 SGHDT, CDR2 YYEEEE. Trimming pared 2 bases from V and 3 bases from J, leaving 11 bases between. The CDR3 spans 14 residues.

The chain combines TRBV6-2 or TRBV6-3 with TRBJ1-1; TRBD1 aligns across 7 bases. This CDR3 is built from 14 residues. V lost 6 bases to trimming and J lost 1 base; unmatched junction nucleotides: 5. In germline, CDR1 is MNHEY, CDR2 SVGEGT. The CDR3 region has the DNA TGTGCCAGCAGCTACAGGGGAGGGAACACTGAAGCTTTCTTT. Its protein is CASSYRGGNTEAFF.

The chain is built from TRBV5-4 and TRBJ2-7, with D perhaps matching TRBD1 or TRBD2 (5 bases each). The germline CDR1 and CDR2 sequences are SGHNT and YYREEE (reference sequence). V was pared by 4 bases and J by 4 bases, with 18 bases between. CDR3 length equals 15 residues. The CDR3 here is CASSIGTTNIYEQYF. The CDR3 DNA is TGTGCCAGCAGCATCGGGACCACAAATATTTACGAGCAGTACTTC.

This chain uses TRBV11-2 with TRBJ2-1, with a possible D match to TRBD2 (6 bases). Trimming shortened V by 5 bases and J by 6 bases, and 20 bases separated the two germline ends. Per the germline V gene, CDR1 is SGHAT and CDR2 is FQNNGV. There are 16 residues in the CDR3. The CDR3, as DNA: TGTGCCAGCAGCCGAGACAGAAGCGAGGGAGGCAATGAGCAGTTCTTC. Translated: CASSRDRSEGGNEQFF.

The chain combines TRBV5-5 with TRBJ1-1; D is uncertain. The germline V gene has CDR1 SGHKS and CDR2 YYEKEE (reference sequence). The CDR3 is made up of 14 amino acids. Trimming left V 2 bases short and J 0 bases short, with 8 bases between. This CDR3 is CASSFLAMNTEAFF. The CDR3 bases are TGTGCCAGCAGCTTTTTGGCTATGAACACTGAAGCTTTCTTT.

The chain links TRBV5-1 to TRBJ2-1; 7 bases match TRBD2. The ends lost 2 bases at V and 1 base at J; junction bases unmatched: 3. Germline CDR1 is SGHRS and CDR2 is YFSETQ. The CDR3 has 15 residues. CDR3 DNA sequence: TGCGCCAGCAGCTTCTGGGGAGGGTCCTACAATGAGCAGTTCTTC. This codes for CASSFWGGSYNEQFF.

V usage is TRBV20-1 and J usage is TRBJ2-1; D uncertain. This CDR3 has 11 amino acids. Germline V gene data show CDR1 as DFQATT and CDR2 as SNEGSKA (reference sequence). The V and J ends lost 5 bases and 7 bases respectively, with 9 bases between them. For the CDR3, the DNA is TGCAGTGCTTTTATATGGAATGAGCAGTTCTTC. Its protein is CSAFIWNEQFF.

This clonotype was counted between two and nine times. The rearrangement joins TRBV5-1 to TRBJ1-1, with D possibly TRBD1 on 6 matching bases. The CDR3 length is 13 residues. CDR1 SGHRS and CDR2 YFSETQ come from the germline V gene. The ends were cut back, 6 bases at V and 0 bases at J, with 9 bases in the middle. The CDR3 bases are TGCGCCAGCACAACAGGGATGAACACTGAAGCTTTCTTT. Its translation is CASTTGMNTEAFF. The variable domain in full, completed from reference TRBV5-1 and TRBJ1-1, reads KAGVTQTPRYLIKTRGQQVTLSCSPISGHRSVSWYQQTPGQGLQFLFEYFSETQRNKGNFPGRFSGRQFSNSRSEMNVSTLELGDSALYLCASTTGMNTEAFFGQGTRLTVV.

This chain joins TRBV12-3 or TRBV12-4 and TRBJ1-1; D is unclear. The CDR3 has 13 amino acids. The germline V and J ends were trimmed by 3 bases and 4 bases, with 9 bases remaining between them. This CDR3 reads CASSFRPGTEAFF. The CDR3 nucleotides read TGTGCCAGCAGTTTCAGGCCAGGCACTGAAGCTTTCTTT.

The chain has TRBV5-1 and TRBJ2-3; D remains ambiguous. Trimming pared 0 bases from V and 6 bases from J, leaving 5 bases between. Germline CDR1 reads SGHRS; CDR2 reads YFSETQ. This CDR3 comprises 12 residues. The CDR3 spells CASSLESDTQYF. CDR3 DNA sequence: TGCGCCAGCAGCTTGGAATCCGATACGCAGTATTTT.

In this sample, this clonotype turned up many times. The chain uses TRBV7-9 and TRBJ2-7; D is possibly TRBD1 (6 bases). CDR3 length: 14 amino acids. Germline V lookup: CDR1 SEHNR, CDR2 FQNEAQ (reference sequence). Trimming removed 4 bases at V and 3 bases at J, with 13 bases between. The CDR3 sequence is CASSSGTRSYEQYF. CDR3 in DNA: TGTGCCAGCAGCTCCGGGACACGGAGCTACGAGCAGTACTTC.

The CDR3 here is CSGRLAMETQYF. In DNA, the CDR3 is TGCAGCGGACGACTAGCGATGGAGACCCAGTACTTC. This chain uses TRBV29-1 with TRBJ2-5, with TRBD2 matching over 8 bases. V lost 7 bases, J lost 5 bases, and 6 bases stayed unmatched. Germline lookup yields CDR1 SQVTM and CDR2 ANQGSEA. The CDR3 runs to 12 residues.

This clonotype has at least ten counts. The chain uses TRBV20-1 and TRBJ2-7, with D possibly matching TRBD1 (6 bases). Germline CDR1 reads DFQATT; CDR2 reads SNEGSKA (reference sequence). Trimming shortened V by 3 bases and J by 4 bases, and 16 bases separated the two germline ends. The CDR3 runs to 14 residues. The CDR3 region is CSASKTGHPYEQYF. The CDR3 DNA sequence: TGCAGTGCTAGCAAAACGGGACACCCTTACGAGCAGTACTTC.

The genes are TRBV5-1 and TRBJ1-4, with D possibly matching TRBD1 (6 bases). The germline V gene encodes CDR1 SGHRS and CDR2 YFSETQ. Trimming left V 0 bases short and J 7 bases short, with 16 bases between. The CDR3 is 16 residues long. Written as DNA, the CDR3 is TGCGCCAGCAGCTTGGCCGCAGGGGTAGTAGGTGAAAAACTGTTTTTT. Translation: CASSLAAGVVGEKLFF.

The V and J genes are TRBV20-1 and TRBJ2-1; D remains ambiguous. The CDR3 loop spans 11 amino acids. V shed 4 bases and J shed 6 bases, with 7 bases lying between them. Germline V CDR1 and CDR2: DFQATT, SNEGSKA (reference sequence). The DNA for the CDR3 is TGCAGTGCTATAAGTGGCAATGAGCAGTTCTTC. This translates into CSAISGNEQFF.

V and J are TRBV7-9 and TRBJ2-1; TRBD2 aligns across 14 bases. The CDR3 has 15 residues. The J segment lost 10 bases and the V segment lost 10 bases, leaving 12 bases of the junction unmatched. CDR1 is SEHNR and CDR2 is FQNEAQ in the germline V gene (reference sequence). CDR3 loop: CATGGPGLAGEEQFF. CDR3 nucleotide sequence: TGTGCCACAGGGGGACCGGGACTAGCGGGAGAGGAGCAGTTCTTC.

This clonotype was recorded many times. The chain joins TRBV5-4 to TRBJ2-4; the match to TRBD1 covers 10 bases. With V trimmed by 2 bases and J by 6 bases, 8 bases remained unmatched. This CDR3 is built from 16 residues. CDR1 is SGHNT and CDR2 is YYREEE in the germline V gene (reference sequence). The CDR3 DNA reads TGTGCCAGCAGCTTCCGGACGGGACAGGGGTTAAACATTCAGTACTTC. Its translation: CASSFRTGQGLNIQYF.